Following are 22 T cell receptor beta chains from one sample sequenced in a study of cytomegalovirus exposure and HLA in healthy donors. PCR primers comprised 60 Vbeta and 13 Jbeta primers. Profiling relied on immunoSEQ multiplex PCR, and the TCRdb table lists in-frame clones only, not all of them. Found here are approximately 140,000 clones; the top ten clones hold less than 3%. Sequencing was done on a sample of PBMCs. The source is a man between 40 and 49 years old in good health and CMV-seronegative.

The chain uses TRBV10-3 and TRBJ2-7; a weak D match, TRBD2 (5 bases). Germline CDR1 and CDR2: ENHRY and SYGVKD. The CDR3 sequence is 14 residues long. Between the trimmed V and J ends, which lost 0 bases and 0 bases, there was a span of 6 bases. The CDR3 loop reads CAISESGNSYEQYF. CDR3 bases: TGTGCCATCAGTGAGTCCGGGAACTCCTACGAGCAGTACTTC.

The gene calls are TRBV2 and TRBJ2-7, with 7 bases lining up with TRBD1. V lost 7 bases to trimming and J lost 5 bases; unmatched junction nucleotides: 2. The germline CDR1 and CDR2 sequences are SNHLY and FYNNEI. The CDR3 length is 11 residues. CDR3 region: CASTDRDEQYF. The CDR3 coding sequence is TGTGCCAGCACCGACAGGGACGAGCAGTACTTC.

This chain joins TRBV5-1 and TRBJ2-7, with 8 nucleotides matching TRBD1. The CDR3 has 14 residues. Losses at the gene ends were 4 bases for V and 3 bases for J; bases not matched to a gene: 6. Germline CDR1 reads SGHRS; CDR2 reads YFSETQ. CDR3: CASSPPGQVYEQYF. The DNA for the CDR3 is TGCGCCAGCAGCCCCCCGGGACAGGTCTACGAGCAGTACTTC.

The V gene is TRBV29-1, the J gene TRBJ1-4; 9 bases map to TRBD1. CDR3 length: 17 residues. The germline V gene has CDR1 SQVTM and CDR2 ANQGSEA. Trimming cost V 5 bases and J 6 bases; bases outside gene matches: 16. The CDR3 spells CSVPSGTGFPLDEKLFF. DNA for the CDR3: TGCAGCGTTCCTTCCGGGACAGGGTTCCCCCTTGATGAAAAACTGTTTTTT.

The DNA of the CDR3 is TGTGCCAGCAGTTTAAGTTTCAGGGTAGGCTATGGCTACACCTTC. Translating it yields CASSLSFRVGYGYTF. This chain links TRBV27 with TRBJ1-2; tentatively, D is TRBD1 (5 bases). CDR3 length: 15 amino acids. Germline-derived CDR1 and CDR2 are MNHEY and SMNVEV (reference sequence). Between the trimmed V and J ends, which lost 2 bases and 4 bases, there was a span of 14 bases.

This chain links TRBV28 with TRBJ1-1; 7 positions match TRBD1. CDR1 and CDR2 from the germline V gene are MDHEN and SYDVKM. V gave up 1 base and J gave up 4 bases; unmatched junction bases: 6. The CDR3 totals 15 residues. In DNA form, the CDR3 reads TGTGCCAGCAGTTTATCAACAGGGGTGTCCACTGAAGCTTTCTTT. It specifies CASSLSTGVSTEAFF. The full variable domain, with the rest looked up from reference TRBV28 and TRBJ1-1, is DVKVTQSSRYLVKRTGEKVFLECVQDMDHENMFWYRQDPGLGLRLIYFSYDVKMKEKGDIPEGYSVSREKKERFSLILESASTNQTSMYLCASSLSTGVSTEAFFGQGTRLTVV.

V gene TRBV5-4 combines with J gene TRBJ2-5; 8 bases line up with TRBD2. The DNA end is more similar to TRBJ2-7, so the J call may be wrong. Germline lookup yields CDR1 SGHNT and CDR2 YYREEE (reference sequence). The CDR3 contains 12 residues. CDR3 sequence (DNA): TGTGCCAGCACCATAGCGGGGTACGAGCAGTACTTC. Translation gives CASTIAGYEQYF.

The CDR3 DNA is TGTGCCAGCAGCGCACAGAGGAACACTGAAGCTTTCTTT. Translated: CASSAQRNTEAFF. The chain employs TRBV7-3 and TRBJ1-1; D not resolved. V lost 5 bases to trimming and J lost 1 base, with 8 bases between them. The CDR3 sequence is 13 residues long. Looked up from germline, CDR1 is SGHTA and CDR2 is FQGTGA.

The J gene is TRBJ1-2, the V gene TRBV6-6; 7 bases match TRBD1. V lost 2 bases, J lost 2 bases, and 2 bases stayed unmatched. CDR1 is MNHNY and CDR2 is SVGAGI in the germline V gene (reference sequence). The CDR3 has 14 amino acids. The CDR3 DNA follows: TGTGCCAGCAGTTACGACAGGGAGAACTATGGCTACACCTTC. Translation gives CASSYDRENYGYTF.

The chain joins TRBV4-1 to TRBJ2-7; maybe TRBD1 (6 bases). The germline V gene encodes CDR1 MGHRA and CDR2 YSYEKL. Trimming stripped 0 bases from V and 3 bases from J, with 15 bases between. The CDR3 sequence is 16 residues long. CDR3 bases: TGCGCCAGCAGCCAAGATAGTTGGCAGGGGTTCTACGAGCAGTACTTC. Translation: CASSQDSWQGFYEQYF.

The chain employs TRBV28 and TRBJ1-4; TRBD1 agrees at 10 bases. The CDR3 spans 15 residues. The germline V gene encodes CDR1 MDHEN and CDR2 SYDVKM. V shed 2 bases and J 6 bases; nucleotides not matched to a gene: 3. In nucleotides, the CDR3 is TGTGCCAGCAGTTTAGGCGGGACAGGGGATGAAAAACTGTTTTTT. Translating gives CASSLGGTGDEKLFF.

V usage is TRBV18 and J usage is TRBJ1-2, with 11 positions matching TRBD1. The ends lost 3 bases at V and 8 bases at J; junction bases unmatched: 8. Looked up from germline, CDR1 is KGHSH and CDR2 is LQKENI. The CDR3 is 15 residues long. The CDR3 protein is CASSPRTGGLEGYTF. The CDR3 nucleotides are TGTGCCAGCTCACCCCGGACAGGGGGCTTGGAAGGCTACACCTTC.

This chain joins TRBV6-4 and TRBJ2-2; 11 nucleotides align to TRBD1. The CDR3 consists of 16 residues. From germline, CDR1 is MRHNA and CDR2 SNTAGT. J gave up 5 bases and V 0 bases, and 2 bases lay outside the gene matches. The CDR3 spells CASSDSGTGGTGELFF. The CDR3 DNA follows: TGTGCCAGCAGTGACTCGGGGACAGGGGGAACCGGGGAGCTGTTTTTT.

The V gene is TRBV19, the J gene TRBJ2-7; D perhaps matches TRBD2 (5 bases). The CDR3 covers 15 residues. In germline, CDR1 is LNHDA, CDR2 SQIVND (reference sequence). With 2 bases removed from V and 0 bases from J, the gap between germline ends came to 11 bases. CDR3 sequence (DNA): TGTGCCAGTAGTATAACCGGGGATCTCTCCTACGAGCAGTACTTC. This gives the protein CASSITGDLSYEQYF.

The chain carries TRBV14 and TRBJ2-7, with 9 positions matching TRBD1. The V gene end was trimmed by 2 bases and the J gene end by 2 bases; junction bases not matched to a gene: 7. From germline, CDR1 is SGHDN and CDR2 FVKESK. CDR3 length equals 16 residues. The CDR3 protein is CASSQSAWTGAYEQYF. The CDR3 bases are TGTGCCAGCAGCCAATCCGCGTGGACAGGGGCCTACGAGCAGTACTTC.

This sequence joins TRBV6-1 and TRBJ1-5; D might be TRBD1 (5 bases). CDR1 is MNHNS and CDR2 is SASEGT in the germline V gene. Trimming pared 11 bases from V and 3 bases from J, leaving 14 bases between. This CDR3 is built from 13 residues. The CDR3 DNA is TGTGCCGGCCGGGGGACGATCAATCAGCCCCAGCATTTT. Protein product: CAGRGTINQPQHF.

As concerns this clone: The sample contains more than one DNA sequence encoding this CDR3. The rearrangement uses TRBV5-1 and TRBJ1-1, with a possible D match to TRBD1 (6 bases). CDR3 length: 14 amino acids. V gave up 3 bases and J gave up 2 bases, with 11 bases separating them. Germline CDR1 and CDR2: SGHRS and YFSETQ. The CDR3 DNA is TGCGCCAGCAGCTCATTGGACAGAAACACTGAAGCTTTCTTT. Translated, it gives CASSSLDRNTEAFF.

The V call is TRBV4-2, the J call TRBJ1-1; no firm D call. Germline values: CDR1 LGHNA, CDR2 YNFKEQ. V lost 1 base and J 1 base, leaving 19 bases between the germline ends. This CDR3 is 18 amino acids long. CDR3 nucleotide sequence: TGTGCCAGCAGCCAAGCTGTCTCCCCGGCCGACTCGAACACTGAAGCTTTCTTT. Its protein is CASSQAVSPADSNTEAFF.

The rearrangement links TRBV9 to TRBJ2-5, with D hard to call. The tail of the sequence fits TRBJ2-7 better, so the J call may be wrong. The CDR3 runs to 14 residues. The V gene's germline CDR1 is SGDLS and CDR2 YYNGEE. The CDR3, as DNA: TGTGCCAGCAGCGTAACTCCAGGAACCTACGAGCAGTACTTC. Amino acids: CASSVTPGTYEQYF.

The V and J genes are TRBV18 and TRBJ1-2, with a weak D call TRBD1 (6 bases). V lost 2 bases and J 5 bases, leaving 9 bases between the germline ends. The CDR3 loop spans 13 amino acids. CDR1 is KGHSH and CDR2 is LQKENI in the germline V gene. CDR3 bases: TGTGCCAGCTCACCAAGGACAGATTATGGCTACACCTTC. This codes for CASSPRTDYGYTF. The variable domain in full, completed from reference TRBV18 and TRBJ1-2, reads NAGVMQNPRHLVRRRGQEARLRCSPMKGHSHVYWYRQLPEEGLKFMVYLQKENIIDESGMPKERFSAEFPKEGPSILRIQQVVRGDSAAYFCASSPRTDYGYTFGSGTRLTVV.

The V and J genes are TRBV10-2 and TRBJ1-5, with a weak D call TRBD1 (6 bases). Germline V lookup: CDR1 WSHSY, CDR2 SAAADI. V dropped 0 bases and J dropped 5 bases, with 11 bases sitting between them. CDR3 length: 15 amino acids. This CDR3 reads CASSESGGAYQPQHF. DNA for the CDR3: TGCGCCAGCAGTGAGTCTGGGGGGGCTTATCAGCCCCAGCATTTT.

CDR3 nucleotides: TGTGCCAGCAGCGAAGGGGGGGCGGGAAATTCACCCCTCCACTTT. Translated: CASSEGGAGNSPLHF. V gene TRBV7-3 combines with J gene TRBJ1-6; tentatively, D is TRBD1 (6 bases). CDR3 length: 15 amino acids. From germline, CDR1 is SGHTA and CDR2 FQGTGA. V was clipped by 5 bases and J by 7 bases, with 15 bases between them.